These 23 T cell receptor beta chains came from one sample sequenced in a study of blood T cell repertoires in COVID-19. The method was immunoSEQ multiplex PCR; TCRdb's version includes in-frame clones alone and lacks a portion of them. This table holds hundreds of thousands of clones, approximately 90% found once. The sequenced sample was peripheral blood. These receptors were collected from a man between 45 and 60 years old with COVID-19, enrolled during active disease.

The chain employs TRBV29-1 and TRBJ1-2; no clear D. V gave up 1 base and J gave up 5 bases, with 11 bases separating them. The germline CDR1 and CDR2 sequences are SQVTM and ANQGSEA. CDR3 size: 13 residues. The chain's CDR3 is CSVEVGQEYGYTF. Here the CDR3 DNA reads TGCAGCGTTGAAGTTGGGCAAGAGTATGGCTACACCTTC.

The chain has TRBV24-1 and TRBJ2-2, with 10 bases matching TRBD1. This CDR3 spans 14 amino acids. Germline CDR1 KGHDR, CDR2 SFDVKD. V trimming: 9 bases; J trimming: 5 bases; junction bases outside the gene matches: 5. The CDR3 DNA reads TGTGCCACCCGGACAGGGGGTCTTACCGGGGAGCTGTTTTTT. Its translation: CATRTGGLTGELFF.

The chain has TRBV7-8 and TRBJ2-1; TRBD2 aligns across 13 bases. Losses at the gene ends were 2 bases for V and 7 bases for J; bases not matched to a gene: 11. Germline V gene sequence: CDR1 SGHVS, CDR2 FQNEAQ. The CDR3 extends over 18 amino acids. In nucleotides, the CDR3 is TGTGCCAGCAGCTTAAACACCCGGACTAGCGGGAGTGGAAATGAGCAGTTCTTC. It codes for CASSLNTRTSGSGNEQFF.

V and J are TRBV5-1 and TRBJ2-3; D gene ambiguous. From germline, CDR1 is SGHRS and CDR2 YFSETQ. The length of the CDR3 is 12 residues. Trimming stripped 0 bases from V and 4 bases from J, with 3 bases between. The CDR3 protein is CASSLAADTQYF. The CDR3 coding sequence is TGCGCCAGCAGCTTGGCCGCAGATACGCAGTATTTT.

This clone was counted once. This chain connects TRBV9 to TRBJ2-3, with D unclear. The CDR3 extends over 16 amino acids. Germline CDR1 and CDR2: SGDLS and YYNGEE. The V gene lost 3 bases and the J gene lost 2 bases, with 16 bases spanning the gap. The DNA of the CDR3 is TGTGCCAGCAGCGCATCTCGCAGCGAAATCACAGATACGCAGTATTTT. Amino acid sequence: CASSASRSEITDTQYF.

The chain's CDR3 is CSVEDTRQGPQETQYF. The DNA of the CDR3 is TGCAGCGTTGAAGATACACGACAGGGCCCTCAAGAGACCCAGTACTTC. V is TRBV29-1 and J is TRBJ2-5, with 7 bases matching TRBD1. The CDR3 has 16 amino acids. Germline V gene data show CDR1 as SQVTM and CDR2 as ANQGSEA. V was clipped by 0 bases and J by 2 bases; unmatched bases: 9.

This clone was picked up one time. CDR3 amino acids: CASSLGLQDTQYF. The CDR3 region has the DNA TGTGCCAGCAGCTTAGGACTTCAGGATACGCAGTATTTT. The chain links TRBV11-2 to TRBJ2-3, with no clear D. V shed 1 base and J shed 6 bases, with 8 bases lying between them. This CDR3 is built from 13 residues. The germline gives CDR1 SGHAT, CDR2 FQNNGV.

This chain joins TRBV18 and TRBJ2-1; no firm D call. Germline V gene data show CDR1 as KGHSH and CDR2 as LQKENI. Trimming removed 1 base from V and 3 bases from J, with 7 bases in between. The CDR3 is 14 amino acids. The CDR3 here is CASSPLSGYNEQFF. CDR3 nucleotide sequence: TGTGCCAGCTCACCACTATCAGGCTACAATGAGCAGTTCTTC.

The J gene is TRBJ2-1, the V gene TRBV2, with D perhaps matching TRBD2 (5 bases). The CDR3 is made up of 14 amino acids. Germline V gives CDR1 SNHLY, CDR2 FYNNEI. V lost 1 base and J 6 bases, leaving 10 bases between the germline ends. CDR3 sequence (DNA): TGTGCCAGCAGTGAAGGAGGGTTCATCAATGAGCAGTTCTTC. This encodes CASSEGGFINEQFF.

This chain uses TRBV3-1 (or the pseudogene TRBV3-2) with TRBJ2-1; D remains unclear. The CDR3 runs 11 residues. Trimming pared 1 base from V and 15 bases from J, leaving 10 bases between. Germline V CDR1 and CDR2: LGHDT, YNNKEL (reference sequence). This CDR3 reads CASSQGGSSFF. In nucleotides, the CDR3 is TGTGCCAGCAGCCAAGGAGGCTCCTCGTTCTTC.

This chain joins TRBV7-9 and TRBJ2-1, with D possibly being TRBD2 (6 bases). Between the trimmed V and J ends, which lost 2 bases and 9 bases, there was a span of 11 bases. CDR1 and CDR2 (germline): SEHNR, FQNEAQ (reference sequence). The CDR3 is 13 residues long. The CDR3 region is CASSLNEGLEQFF. CDR3 sequence (DNA): TGTGCCAGCAGCTTAAACGAGGGACTTGAGCAGTTCTTC.

This clone was counted between two and nine times. The chain is built from TRBV5-5 and TRBJ2-1; TRBD2 aligns across 9 bases. CDR3 length: 15 residues. Germline lookup yields CDR1 SGHKS and CDR2 YYEKEE (reference sequence). The ends lost 4 bases at V and 3 bases at J; junction bases unmatched: 5. The CDR3 loop is CASSAGLANYNEQFF. CDR3 DNA: TGTGCCAGCAGCGCGGGACTAGCAAACTACAATGAGCAGTTCTTC.

The chain recombines TRBV7-2 with TRBJ2-3; TRBD2 agrees at 12 bases. V gave up 4 bases and J gave up 6 bases; unmatched junction bases: 8. Per germline, CDR1 SGHTA and CDR2 FQGNSA. The CDR3 totals 16 residues. The CDR3, as DNA: TGTGCCAGCAGCTCACAACCGGGACTAGCGGGCGATACGCAGTATTTT. Protein: CASSSQPGLAGDTQYF.

The chain uses TRBV19 and TRBJ2-1; maybe TRBD1 (5 bases). Trimming took off 7 bases at V and 0 bases at J, with 16 bases between the two ends. CDR1 is LNHDA, CDR2 SQIVND, per germline (reference sequence). The CDR3 is made up of 16 amino acids. CDR3 nucleotides: TGTGCCAGTACACTGACAGTTAGGAGCTCCTACAATGAGCAGTTCTTC. This translates into CASTLTVRSSYNEQFF.

V and J are TRBV9 and TRBJ2-7, with 7 bases fitting TRBD2. Germline CDR1 and CDR2: SGDLS and YYNGEE. There are 17 residues in the CDR3. The junction had 13 bases not matched to a gene; V was cut back by 4 bases and J by 0 bases. CDR3: CASSSSRSGESSYEQYF. In DNA, the CDR3 is TGTGCCAGCAGCTCATCCCGAAGCGGGGAAAGCTCCTACGAGCAGTACTTC.

This clone was seen once. The chain carries TRBV7-2 and TRBJ2-5, with D perhaps matching TRBD1 (6 bases). This CDR3 contains 16 residues. Trimming took off 5 bases at V and 4 bases at J, with 20 bases between the two ends. The germline V gene encodes CDR1 SGHTA and CDR2 FQGNSA. The CDR3 sequence: CASSLRLTGSGETQYF. CDR3 DNA sequence: TGTGCCAGCAGCCTACGACTTACAGGGTCCGGAGAGACCCAGTACTTC.

V and J are TRBV11-1 and TRBJ2-3; TRBD1 aligns across 9 bases. CDR1 and CDR2 from the germline V gene are SGHAT and FQDESV (reference sequence). The CDR3 covers 14 residues. J lost 6 bases, V lost 2 bases, and 3 bases had no gene match. CDR3 amino acids: CASSLLQGADTQYF. The CDR3 region has the DNA TGTGCCAGCAGCTTACTACAGGGGGCCGATACGCAGTATTTT.

V is TRBV4-1 and J is TRBJ2-1; D not certain. The CDR3 consists of 18 residues. Germline CDR1 reads MGHRA; CDR2 reads YSYEKL. Trimming cost V 2 bases and J 0 bases, with 17 bases left between them. The CDR3 sequence: CASSQFPLLESSYNEQFF. CDR3 nucleotides: TGCGCCAGCAGCCAATTCCCCCTTCTGGAGAGCTCCTACAATGAGCAGTTCTTC.

The chain uses TRBV28 and TRBJ2-7, with 7 positions matching TRBD2. Looked up from germline, CDR1 is MDHEN and CDR2 is SYDVKM. The CDR3 covers 16 residues. The V segment lost 4 bases and the J segment 2 bases; nucleotides outside the gene matches: 11. The CDR3 is CASSSPGGQAPYEQYF. The CDR3 DNA sequence: TGTGCCAGCAGTTCCCCGGGAGGTCAGGCCCCCTACGAGCAGTACTTC. Complete variable domain (other parts from reference TRBV28 and TRBJ2-7): DVKVTQSSRYLVKRTGEKVFLECVQDMDHENMFWYRQDPGLGLRLIYFSYDVKMKEKGDIPEGYSVSREKKERFSLILESASTNQTSMYLCASSSPGGQAPYEQYFGPGTRLTVT.

This chain joins TRBV5-1 and TRBJ2-3; D might be TRBD2 (6 bases). Trimming took off 6 bases at V and 7 bases at J, with 21 bases between the two ends. CDR1 and CDR2 from the germline V gene are SGHRS and YFSETQ. The CDR3 is 15 amino acids. CDR3 residues: CASNNPETRPNTQYF. The CDR3 DNA reads as TGCGCCAGCAATAACCCTGAGACTAGACCCAATACGCAGTATTTT. Together with reference TRBV5-1 and TRBJ2-3, the CDR3 gives the full variable domain: KAGVTQTPRYLIKTRGQQVTLSCSPISGHRSVSWYQQTPGQGLQFLFEYFSETQRNKGNFPGRFSGRQFSNSRSEMNVSTLELGDSALYLCASNNPETRPNTQYFGPGTRLTVL.

J is TRBJ2-1 and V is TRBV5-4; 8 bases agree with TRBD2. Germline trimming cut 4 bases from V and 3 bases from J; bases unmatched to any gene: 6. The CDR3 is 15 residues long. In germline, CDR1 is SGHNT, CDR2 YYREEE (reference sequence). The CDR3 is CASSQPGLVYNEQFF. The CDR3 nucleotides read TGTGCCAGCAGCCAACCGGGACTAGTCTACAATGAGCAGTTCTTC.

The count of this clone is one. The rearrangement joins TRBV30 to TRBJ2-3, with 12 bases lining up with TRBD2. The CDR3 is 15 residues long. CDR1 is GTSNPN, CDR2 SVGIG, per germline (reference sequence). Trimming cost V 4 bases and J 6 bases; bases outside gene matches: 8. The DNA for the CDR3 is TGTGCCTGGATTCAGGGACTAGCGGGCGCGGATACGCAGTATTTT. As protein: CAWIQGLAGADTQYF.

CDR3 sequence (DNA): TGCGCCAGCAGCCAAGATGCGTCTCAATATCAGCCCCAGCATTTT. It is translated as CASSQDASQYQPQHF. V and J are TRBV4-3 and TRBJ1-5; D unresolved. The germline gives CDR1 LGHNA, CDR2 YSLEER. Trimming pared 0 bases from V and 5 bases from J, leaving 11 bases between. The CDR3 spans 15 residues.